This TCR beta chain was obtained from a study of cytomegalovirus exposure and HLA in healthy donors. Use of 60 Vbeta and 13 Jbeta primers characterized the PCR. TCRdb's copy holds only in-frame clones and misses some; the assay was immunoSEQ multiplex PCR. The sample holds about 180,000 clones, 85% seen once. The study's findings and limits: Reports described diagnosis of cytomegalovirus status by the classifier as highly specific and sensitive. Highly shared sequence variants in one cluster were likely a sequencing artifact.

Germline V lookup: CDR1 SGDLS, CDR2 YYNGEE. Trimming shortened V by 2 bases and J by 2 bases, and 24 bases separated the two germline ends. This CDR3 contains 19 residues. As for this clone: Its antigen is as yet unknown.

V is TRBV9 and J is TRBJ2-3; maybe TRBD2 (6 bases). The clonotype originates from a boy aged 2 to 10 in good health and CMV-seronegative. Sequenced material: PBMCs. In nucleotides, the CDR3 is TGTGCCAGCAGCGTTAGCCTTAGCGGACCTATCACCTACACAGATACGCAGTATTTT. Encoded protein: CASSVSLSGPITYTDTQYF.